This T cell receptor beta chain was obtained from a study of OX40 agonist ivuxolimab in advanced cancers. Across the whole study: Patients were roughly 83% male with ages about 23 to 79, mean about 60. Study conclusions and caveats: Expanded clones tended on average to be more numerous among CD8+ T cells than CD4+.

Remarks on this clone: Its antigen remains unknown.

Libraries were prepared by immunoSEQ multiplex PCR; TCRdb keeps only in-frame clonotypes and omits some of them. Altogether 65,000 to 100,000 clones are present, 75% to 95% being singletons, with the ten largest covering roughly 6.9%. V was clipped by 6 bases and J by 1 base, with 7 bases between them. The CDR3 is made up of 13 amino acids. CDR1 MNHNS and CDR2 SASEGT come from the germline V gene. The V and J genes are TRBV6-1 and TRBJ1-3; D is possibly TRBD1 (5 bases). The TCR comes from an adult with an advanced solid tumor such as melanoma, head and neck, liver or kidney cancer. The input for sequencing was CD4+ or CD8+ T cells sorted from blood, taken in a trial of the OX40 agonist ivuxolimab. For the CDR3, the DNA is TGTGCCAGCAGCAAGGGGTCTGGAAACACCATATATTTT. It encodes CASSKGSGNTIYF.